Given below is one T cell receptor (beta chain) in context. The sample originates from a study of T cell changes during pregnancy in multiple sclerosis. With 7 bases clipped from V and 4 bases from J, the junction kept 6 bases outside the gene matches. This CDR3 is 14 amino acids long. Germline CDR1 and CDR2: SGHDT and YYEEEE. TCRdb's copy holds only in-frame clones and misses some; the assay was immunoSEQ multiplex PCR. The sample has 75,000 to 100,000 clones, just over 90% seen once. Sequenced here: peripheral blood, sampled in the second trimester of pregnancy. The gene calls are TRBV5-6 and TRBJ1-3, with 9 bases identical to TRBD1. The TCR sequence derives from a female donor in good health, enrolled as a control in a pregnancy study. The CDR3 region is CASYDRGRGNTIYF. For the CDR3, the DNA is TGTGCCAGCTACGACAGGGGGAGAGGAAACACCATATATTTT.